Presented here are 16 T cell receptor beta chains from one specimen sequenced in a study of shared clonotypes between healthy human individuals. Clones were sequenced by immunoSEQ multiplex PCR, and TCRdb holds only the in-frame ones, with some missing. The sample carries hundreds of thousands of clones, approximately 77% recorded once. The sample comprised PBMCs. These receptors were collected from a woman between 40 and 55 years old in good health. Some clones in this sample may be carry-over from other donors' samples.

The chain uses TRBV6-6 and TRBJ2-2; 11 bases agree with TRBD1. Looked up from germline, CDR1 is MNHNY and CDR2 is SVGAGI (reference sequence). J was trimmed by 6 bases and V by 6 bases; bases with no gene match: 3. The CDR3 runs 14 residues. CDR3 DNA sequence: TGTGCCAGCAGGAGGGACAGGGGGGCCGGGGAGCTGTTTTTT. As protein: CASRRDRGAGELFF.

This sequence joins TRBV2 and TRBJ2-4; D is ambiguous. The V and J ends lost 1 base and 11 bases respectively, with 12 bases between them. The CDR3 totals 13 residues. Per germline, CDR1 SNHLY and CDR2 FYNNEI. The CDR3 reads CASSEGLVAFQYF. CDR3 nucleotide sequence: TGTGCCAGCAGTGAAGGGTTGGTAGCATTTCAGTACTTC.

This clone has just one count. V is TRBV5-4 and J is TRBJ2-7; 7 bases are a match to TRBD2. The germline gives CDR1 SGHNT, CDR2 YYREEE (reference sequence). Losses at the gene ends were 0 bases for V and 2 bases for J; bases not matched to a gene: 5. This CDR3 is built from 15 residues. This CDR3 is CASSLGQRDPYEQYF. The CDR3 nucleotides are TGTGCCAGCAGCTTGGGTCAGCGGGACCCCTACGAGCAGTACTTC.

The CDR3 sequence: CAISDATGSNQPQHF. CDR3 bases: TGTGCCATCAGTGACGCGACAGGTAGCAATCAGCCCCAGCATTTT. The chain employs TRBV10-3 and TRBJ1-5; possibly TRBD1 for D (6 bases). Trimming stripped 3 bases from V and 0 bases from J, with 9 bases between. From germline, CDR1 is ENHRY and CDR2 SYGVKD. The CDR3 is 15 amino acids.

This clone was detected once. CDR3 loop: CASSLNLAGDETQYF. CDR3 bases: TGCGCCAGCAGCTTGAATCTAGCGGGAGACGAGACCCAGTACTTC. The rearrangement links TRBV5-1 to TRBJ2-5; 10 nucleotides match TRBD2. V trimming: 1 base; J trimming: 5 bases; junction bases outside the gene matches: 5. CDR1 is SGHRS and CDR2 is YFSETQ in the germline V gene. This CDR3 has 15 residues.

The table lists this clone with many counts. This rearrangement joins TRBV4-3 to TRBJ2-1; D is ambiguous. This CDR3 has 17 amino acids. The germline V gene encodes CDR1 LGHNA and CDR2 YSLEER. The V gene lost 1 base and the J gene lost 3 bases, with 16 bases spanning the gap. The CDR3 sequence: CASSQGYSREHYNEQFF. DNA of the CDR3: TGCGCCAGCAGCCAAGGCTATTCCCGCGAACACTACAATGAGCAGTTCTTC.

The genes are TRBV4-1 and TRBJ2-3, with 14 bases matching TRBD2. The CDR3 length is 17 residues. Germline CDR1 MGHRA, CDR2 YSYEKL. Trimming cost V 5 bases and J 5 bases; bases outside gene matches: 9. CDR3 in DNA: TGCGCCAGCAGCGAAAGCCTGGGACTAGCGGGAGAAGATACGCAGTATTTT. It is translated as CASSESLGLAGEDTQYF.

CDR3 DNA sequence: TGTGCCAGCAGCCGGCGGGATTACGAGCAGTACTTC. As protein: CASSRRDYEQYF. The V gene is TRBV5-6, the J gene TRBJ2-7; possible D gene TRBD2, 6 bases. Germline CDR1 is SGHDT and CDR2 is YYEEEE. The V gene lost 4 bases and the J gene lost 4 bases, with 9 bases spanning the gap. The CDR3 covers 12 residues.

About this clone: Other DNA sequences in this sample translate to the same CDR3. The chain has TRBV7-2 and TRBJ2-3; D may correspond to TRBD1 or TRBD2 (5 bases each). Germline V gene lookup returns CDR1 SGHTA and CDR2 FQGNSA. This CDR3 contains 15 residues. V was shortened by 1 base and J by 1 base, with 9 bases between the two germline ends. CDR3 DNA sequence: TGTGCCAGCAGCTTAGTCCAGGGAGGCACAGATACGCAGTATTTT. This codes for CASSLVQGGTDTQYF.

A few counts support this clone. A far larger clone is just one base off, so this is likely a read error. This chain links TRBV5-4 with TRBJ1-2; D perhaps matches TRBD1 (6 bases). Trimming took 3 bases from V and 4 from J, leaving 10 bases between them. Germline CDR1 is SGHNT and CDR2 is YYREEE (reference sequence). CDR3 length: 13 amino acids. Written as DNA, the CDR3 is TGTGCCAGCAGCTCCTTACAGGGCTATGGCTACACCTTC. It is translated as CASSSLQGYGYTF. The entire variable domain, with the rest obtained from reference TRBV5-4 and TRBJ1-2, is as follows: ETGVTQSPTHLIKTRGQQVTLRCSSQSGHNTVSWYQQALGQGPQFIFQYYREEENGRGNFPPRFSGLQFPNYSSELNVNALELDDSALYLCASSSLQGYGYTFGSGTRLTVV.

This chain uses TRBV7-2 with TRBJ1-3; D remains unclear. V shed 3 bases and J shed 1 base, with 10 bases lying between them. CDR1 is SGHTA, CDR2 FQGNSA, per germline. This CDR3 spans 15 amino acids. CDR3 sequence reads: CASSFPDYSGNTIYF. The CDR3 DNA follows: TGTGCCAGCAGCTTCCCAGACTATTCTGGAAACACCATATATTTT.

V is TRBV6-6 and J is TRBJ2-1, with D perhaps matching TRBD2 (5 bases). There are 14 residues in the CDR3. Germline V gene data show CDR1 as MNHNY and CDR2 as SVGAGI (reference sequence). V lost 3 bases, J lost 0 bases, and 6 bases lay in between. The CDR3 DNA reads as TGTGCCAGCAGTTATGAGGGCTCCTACAATGAGCAGTTCTTC. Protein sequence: CASSYEGSYNEQFF.

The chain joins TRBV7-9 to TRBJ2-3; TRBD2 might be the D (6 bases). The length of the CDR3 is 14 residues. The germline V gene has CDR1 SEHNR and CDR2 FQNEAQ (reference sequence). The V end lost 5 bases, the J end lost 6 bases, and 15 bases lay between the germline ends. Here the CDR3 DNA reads TGTGCCAGCAGCGTTAGCGGAGGAGGGGATACGCAGTATTTT. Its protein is CASSVSGGGDTQYF.

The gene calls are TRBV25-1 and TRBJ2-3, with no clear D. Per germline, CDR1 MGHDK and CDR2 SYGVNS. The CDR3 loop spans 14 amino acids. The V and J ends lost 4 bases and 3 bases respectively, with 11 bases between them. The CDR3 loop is CASSVSRVTDTQYF. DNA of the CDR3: TGTGCCAGCAGTGTCTCGAGAGTTACAGATACGCAGTATTTT. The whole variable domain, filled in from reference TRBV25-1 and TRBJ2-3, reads EADIYQTPRYLVIGTGKKITLECSQTMGHDKMYWYQQDPGMELHLIHYSYGVNSTEKGDLSSESTVSRIRTEHFPLTLESARPSHTSQYLCASSVSRVTDTQYFGPGTRLTVL.

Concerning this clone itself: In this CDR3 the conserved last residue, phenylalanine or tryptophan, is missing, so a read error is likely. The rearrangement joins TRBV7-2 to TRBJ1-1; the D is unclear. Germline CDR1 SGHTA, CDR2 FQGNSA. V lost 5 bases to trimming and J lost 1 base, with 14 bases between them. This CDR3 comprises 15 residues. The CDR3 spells CASSQPDTANTEAFL. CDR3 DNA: TGTGCCAGCAGCCAACCCGACACGGCGAACACTGAAGCTTTCCTT.

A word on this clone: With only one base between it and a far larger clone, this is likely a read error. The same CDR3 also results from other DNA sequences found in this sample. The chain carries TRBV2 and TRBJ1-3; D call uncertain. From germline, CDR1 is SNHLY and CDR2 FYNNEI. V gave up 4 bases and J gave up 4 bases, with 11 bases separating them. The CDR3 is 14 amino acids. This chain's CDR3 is CASSVGGPGNTIYF. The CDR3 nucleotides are TGTGCCAGCAGTGTCGGAGGGCCCGGAAACACCATATATTTT.